The 15 T cell receptor beta chains given below trace back to one sample, sequenced in a study of regulatory T cells in long-lasting Graves disease. Arm-PCR with iRepertoire HTBI primers amplified the CDR3 regions for these TCR beta libraries. TCRdb recomputed calls from the multiplex PCR reads with MiXCR, one row per CDR3 protein. In the table there are about 240,000 distinct CDR3 sequences, roughly 21% of which are singletons. Time point in this sample: newly diagnosed GD, antithyroid drugs for less than 3 months. The TCR library used RNA extracted from PBMCs. The source was peripheral blood mononuclear cells (PBMCs), collected at new diagnosis, from a patient treated with antithyroid drugs. The receptors shown here come from a female donor with Graves disease.

With respect to this clonotype: This is likely an artifact of a read error, given a far larger clone one base away. V usage is TRBV2 and J usage is TRBJ2-2; TRBD1 matches at 7 bases. The CDR3 is made up of 15 amino acids. CDR1 is SNHLY and CDR2 is FYNNEI in the germline V gene. The J segment lost 0 bases and the V segment lost 8 bases, leaving 6 bases of the junction unmatched. DNA for the CDR3: TGTGCCAGCGGCCTAGGGACAGCGAACACCGGGGAGCTGTTTTTT. Residues: CASGLGTANTGELFF. Using reference TRBV2 and TRBJ2-2 for the parts outside the CDR3, the full variable domain is EPEVTQTPSHQVTQMGQEVILRCVPISNHLYFYWYRQILGQKVEFLVSFYNNEISEKSEIFDDQFSVERPDGSNFTLKIRSTKLEDSAMYFCASGLGTANTGELFFGEGSRLTVL.

This clonotype was seen ten or more times. The chain is built from TRBV2 and TRBJ2-2; no firm D call. There are 14 residues in the CDR3. Germline CDR1 and CDR2: SNHLY and FYNNEI. V was clipped by 7 bases and J by 5 bases, with 14 bases between them. The CDR3 bases are TGTGCCAGCACAGTTCTGGCGGAAACCGGGGAGCTGTTTTTT. Encoded protein: CASTVLAETGELFF. Drawing the rest from reference TRBV2 and TRBJ2-2, the complete variable domain is EPEVTQTPSHQVTQMGQEVILRCVPISNHLYFYWYRQILGQKVEFLVSFYNNEISEKSEIFDDQFSVERPDGSNFTLKIRSTKLEDSAMYFCASTVLAETGELFFGEGSRLTVL.

Ten or more counts support this clonotype. The genes are TRBV2 and TRBJ2-1; D not certain. The V gene's germline CDR1 is SNHLY and CDR2 FYNNEI. The CDR3 is 12 residues long. Trimming pared 3 bases from V and 4 bases from J, leaving 4 bases between. This CDR3 is CASSDQYNEQFF. The CDR3, as DNA: TGTGCCAGCAGTGACCAGTACAATGAGCAGTTCTTC.

Ten or more counts support this clonotype. V gene TRBV3-1 combines with J gene TRBJ2-1, with no clear D. Germline lookup yields CDR1 LGHDT and CDR2 YNNKEL (reference sequence). Trimming took 0 bases from V and 8 from J, leaving 5 bases between them. The CDR3 spans 12 residues. The CDR3 nucleotides are TGTGCCAGCAGCCAAGAGACTGATGAGCAGTTCTTC. This translates into CASSQETDEQFF.

In its sample, this clonotype was seen a few times. This chain joins TRBV7-2 and TRBJ2-1, with 9 bases matching TRBD2. The CDR3 sequence is 15 residues long. V trimming: 5 bases; J trimming: 15 bases; junction bases outside the gene matches: 17. In germline, CDR1 is SGHTA, CDR2 FQGNSA. The CDR3, as DNA: TGTGCCAGCAGCAGGAACGCGGGAGGGCCCGGTGTTGGGTTCTTC. Protein product: CASSRNAGGPGVGFF.

This clonotype appeared many times. This chain uses TRBV2 with TRBJ2-5; 8 nucleotides line up with TRBD1. The CDR3 has 16 residues. Trimming removed 4 bases from V and 0 bases from J; junction bases left unmatched: 7. CDR1 is SNHLY and CDR2 is FYNNEI in the germline V gene. CDR3 nucleotide sequence: TGTGCCAGCAGTGGGGGACAGGCCTCTAACCAAGAGACCCAGTACTTC. This gives the protein CASSGGQASNQETQYF.

This clonotype was recorded at least ten times. The genes are TRBV7-2 and TRBJ2-1, with D possibly called TRBD1 or TRBD2 (6 bases each). The CDR3 runs to 14 residues. Germline V gene sequence: CDR1 SGHTA, CDR2 FQGNSA. V lost 1 base, J lost 9 bases, and 13 bases lay in between. The CDR3, as DNA: TGTGCCAGCAGCTTAGGTTGGGGGGCAGGTGAGCAGTTCTTC. Encoded protein: CASSLGWGAGEQFF.

As concerns this clonotype: At one boundary the junction diverges from the germline segment, which might be a read error. The chain recombines TRBV19 with TRBJ2-1; 8 bases map to TRBD2. The CDR3 spans 17 residues. Germline V gene sequence: CDR1 LNHDA, CDR2 SQIVND (reference sequence). The CDR3 DNA follows: TGTGCCAGTAGTATAGATAAGCGGGGGTGGCCCGACAATGAGCGGTTCTTC. Translation gives CASSIDKRGWPDNERFF.

This clonotype was recorded many times. The chain links TRBV6-1 to TRBJ2-5, with 10 bases identical to TRBD2. The CDR3 has 14 amino acids. J gave up 4 bases and V 7 bases, and 6 bases lay outside the gene matches. Germline CDR1 is MNHNS and CDR2 is SASEGT. The chain's CDR3 is CASKASGGAETQYF. The CDR3 coding sequence is TGTGCCAGCAAGGCCAGCGGGGGGGCAGAGACCCAGTACTTC.

This clonotype occurred many times. The chain links TRBV7-3 to TRBJ2-6; D call uncertain. The CDR3 covers 15 residues. The V gene's germline CDR1 is SGHTA and CDR2 FQGTGA. Trimming cost V 5 bases and J 2 bases, with 10 bases left between them. CDR3 amino acids: CASSAETAGANVLTF. The CDR3 nucleotides read TGTGCCAGCAGCGCCGAGACGGCTGGGGCCAACGTCCTGACTTTC.

This clonotype was counted many times. The chain joins TRBV4-1 to TRBJ1-1; D uncertain. The CDR3 consists of 12 residues. CDR1 and CDR2 from the germline V gene are MGHRA and YSYEKL. Trimming removed 4 bases at V and 4 bases at J, with 7 bases between. The CDR3 loop reads CASSRGVTEAFF. The CDR3 DNA reads TGCGCCAGCAGCCGAGGAGTCACTGAAGCTTTCTTT.

The table lists this clonotype with a count of one. The CDR3 reads CASTRGTSGDPSYNEQFF. The DNA of the CDR3 is TGTGCCAGCACCCGCGGGACTAGCGGGGACCCTTCCTACAATGAGCAGTTCTTC. The chain couples TRBV7-2 to TRBJ2-1; 13 bases are a match to TRBD2. V lost 7 bases and J lost 1; bases outside the gene matches: 10. From germline, CDR1 is SGHTA and CDR2 FQGNSA. This CDR3 is 18 amino acids long.

A note on this clonotype: A much larger clone differs from this one at a single base, so this may be a read error. V usage is TRBV29-1 and J usage is TRBJ2-7; possible D gene TRBD1, 5 bases. The CDR3 totals 12 residues. CDR1 and CDR2 from the germline V gene are SQVTM and ANQGSEA. For the CDR3, the DNA is TGCAGCGTGTCAGGGTCGGGCTACGGGCAGTACTTC. This sequence encodes CSVSGSGYGQYF.

Ten or more counts support this clonotype. This sequence joins TRBV4-1 and TRBJ2-7; D is perhaps TRBD1 or TRBD2 (6 bases each). Germline V gives CDR1 MGHRA, CDR2 YSYEKL. Trimming cost V 3 bases and J 3 bases, with 21 bases left between them. The CDR3 extends over 17 amino acids. The CDR3 region is CASSHSHRDGSGYEQYF. CDR3 coding DNA: TGCGCCAGCAGCCATTCCCACAGGGATGGTAGCGGCTACGAGCAGTACTTC.

This clonotype has more than one count but fewer than ten. The J gene is TRBJ2-7, the V gene TRBV4-3; weak D call: TRBD1 (6 bases). Trimming pared 0 bases from V and 3 bases from J, leaving 18 bases between. This CDR3 is built from 17 residues. Germline CDR1 reads LGHNA; CDR2 reads YSLEER. DNA of the CDR3: TGCGCCAGCAGCCAAGATCTGTACACGGGGACACTCTACGAGCAGTACTTC. This codes for CASSQDLYTGTLYEQYF.